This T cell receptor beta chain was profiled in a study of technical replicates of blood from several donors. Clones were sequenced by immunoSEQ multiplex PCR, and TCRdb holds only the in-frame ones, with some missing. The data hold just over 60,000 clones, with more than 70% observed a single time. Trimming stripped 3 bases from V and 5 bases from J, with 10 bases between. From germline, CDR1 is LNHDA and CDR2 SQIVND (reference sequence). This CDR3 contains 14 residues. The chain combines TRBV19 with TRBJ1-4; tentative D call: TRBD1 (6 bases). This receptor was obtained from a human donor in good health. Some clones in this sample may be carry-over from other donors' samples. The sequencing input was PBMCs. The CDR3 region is CASSMGHGNEKLFF. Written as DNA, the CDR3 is TGTGCCAGTAGTATGGGACACGGAAATGAAAAACTGTTTTTT.